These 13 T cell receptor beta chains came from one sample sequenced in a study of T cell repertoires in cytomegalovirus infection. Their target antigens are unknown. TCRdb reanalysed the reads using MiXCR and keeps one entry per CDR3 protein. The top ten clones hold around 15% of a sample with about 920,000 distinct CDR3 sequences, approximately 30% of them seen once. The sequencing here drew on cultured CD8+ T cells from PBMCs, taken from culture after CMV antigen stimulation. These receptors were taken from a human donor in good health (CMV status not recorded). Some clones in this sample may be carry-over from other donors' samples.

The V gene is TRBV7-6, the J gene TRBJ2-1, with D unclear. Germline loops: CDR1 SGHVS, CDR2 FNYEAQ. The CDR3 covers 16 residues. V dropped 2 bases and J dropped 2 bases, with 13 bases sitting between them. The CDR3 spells CASSLLQAVTYNEQFF. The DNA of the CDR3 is TGTGCCAGCAGCTTATTGCAGGCCGTGACCTACAATGAGCAGTTCTTC. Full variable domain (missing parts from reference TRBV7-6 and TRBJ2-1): GAGVSQSPRYKVTKRGQDVALRCDPISGHVSLYWYRQALGQGPEFLTYFNYEAQQDKSGLPNDRFSAERPEGSISTLTIQRTEQRDSAMYRCASSLLQAVTYNEQFFGPGTRLTVL.

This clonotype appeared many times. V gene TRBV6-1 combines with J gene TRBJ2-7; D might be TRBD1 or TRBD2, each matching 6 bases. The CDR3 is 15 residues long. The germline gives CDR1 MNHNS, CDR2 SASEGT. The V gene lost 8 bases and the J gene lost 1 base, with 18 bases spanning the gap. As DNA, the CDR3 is TGTGCCAGCCCCCCGTGGGGGGCCCAATCCTACGAGCAGTACTTC. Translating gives CASPPWGAQSYEQYF.

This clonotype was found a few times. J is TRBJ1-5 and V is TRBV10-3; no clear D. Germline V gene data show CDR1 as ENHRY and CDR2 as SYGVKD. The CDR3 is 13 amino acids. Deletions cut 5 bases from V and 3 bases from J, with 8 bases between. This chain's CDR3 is CAISSSSNQPQHF. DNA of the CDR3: TGTGCCATCAGTTCGAGCTCCAATCAGCCCCAGCATTTT.

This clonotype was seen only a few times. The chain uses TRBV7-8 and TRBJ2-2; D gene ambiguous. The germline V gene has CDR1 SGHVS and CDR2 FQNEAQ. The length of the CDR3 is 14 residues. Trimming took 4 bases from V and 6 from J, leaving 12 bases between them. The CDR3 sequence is CASSSPGGPGELFF. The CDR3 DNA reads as TGTGCCAGCAGCTCCCCAGGCGGCCCCGGGGAGCTGTTTTTT.

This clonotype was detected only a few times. CDR3 in amino acids: CASSLAGYPRSFF. The CDR3 DNA reads as TGTGCCAGCAGCTTGGCAGGATATCCGAGGTCGTTCTTC. The chain employs TRBV7-9 and TRBJ2-1; D call uncertain. The V gene lost 3 bases and the J gene lost 15 bases, with 18 bases spanning the gap. The germline CDR1 and CDR2 sequences are SEHNR and FQNEAQ (reference sequence). The CDR3 spans 13 residues.

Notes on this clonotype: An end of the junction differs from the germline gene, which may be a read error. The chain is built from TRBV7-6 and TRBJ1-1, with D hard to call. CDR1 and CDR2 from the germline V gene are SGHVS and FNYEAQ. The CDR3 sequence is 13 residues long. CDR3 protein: CVSSPKMNTEAFF. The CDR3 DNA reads TGTGTCAGCAGCCCAAAAATGAACACTGAAGCTTTCTTT. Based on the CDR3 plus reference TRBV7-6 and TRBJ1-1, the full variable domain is GAGVSQSPRYKVTKRGQDVALRCDPISGHVSLYWYRQALGQGPEFLTYFNYEAQQDKSGLPNDRFSAERPEGSISTLTIQRTEQRDSAMYRCVSSPKMNTEAFFGQGTRLTVV.

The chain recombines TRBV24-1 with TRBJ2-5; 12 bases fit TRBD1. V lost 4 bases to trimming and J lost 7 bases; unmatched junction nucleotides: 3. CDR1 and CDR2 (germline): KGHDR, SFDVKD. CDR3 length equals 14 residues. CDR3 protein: CATSDVGQGATQYF. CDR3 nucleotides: TGTGCCACCAGTGACGTGGGACAGGGGGCGACCCAGTACTTC.

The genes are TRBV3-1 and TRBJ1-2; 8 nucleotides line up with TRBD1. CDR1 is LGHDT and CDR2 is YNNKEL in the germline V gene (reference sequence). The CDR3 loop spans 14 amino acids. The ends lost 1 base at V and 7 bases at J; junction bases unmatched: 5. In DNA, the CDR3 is TGTGCCAGCAGCCAAGTGGACAGGGTGCGTGGCTACACCTTC. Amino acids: CASSQVDRVRGYTF.

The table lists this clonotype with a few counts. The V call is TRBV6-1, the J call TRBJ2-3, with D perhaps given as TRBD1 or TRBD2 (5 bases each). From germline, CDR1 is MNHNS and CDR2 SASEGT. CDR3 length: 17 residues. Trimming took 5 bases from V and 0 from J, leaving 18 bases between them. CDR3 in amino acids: CASSQGTTPASTDTQYF. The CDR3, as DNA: TGTGCCAGCAGTCAAGGGACCACCCCAGCGAGCACAGATACGCAGTATTTT.

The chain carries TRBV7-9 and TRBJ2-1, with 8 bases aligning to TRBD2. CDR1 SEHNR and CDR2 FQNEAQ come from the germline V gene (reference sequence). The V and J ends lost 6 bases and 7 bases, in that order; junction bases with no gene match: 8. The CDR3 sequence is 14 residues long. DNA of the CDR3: TGTGCCAGCAGTCCGGCGGGGGGTCAGAATGAGCAGTTCTTC. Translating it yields CASSPAGGQNEQFF.

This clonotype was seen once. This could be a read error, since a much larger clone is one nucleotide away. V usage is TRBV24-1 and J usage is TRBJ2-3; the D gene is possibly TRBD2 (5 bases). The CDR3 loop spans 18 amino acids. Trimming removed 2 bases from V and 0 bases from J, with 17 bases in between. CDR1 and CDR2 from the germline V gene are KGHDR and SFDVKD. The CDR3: CATSDSLAAKTSTDTQYF. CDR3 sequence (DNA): TGTGCCACCAGTGATTCGCTAGCAGCCAAAACTAGCACAGATACGCAGTATTTT.

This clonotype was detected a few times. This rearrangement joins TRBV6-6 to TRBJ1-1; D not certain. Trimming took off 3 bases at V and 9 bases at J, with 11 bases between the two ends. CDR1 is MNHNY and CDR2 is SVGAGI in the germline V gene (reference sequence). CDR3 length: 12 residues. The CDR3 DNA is TGTGCCAGCAGTTATCCATTCGAGAAAGCTTTCTTT. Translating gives CASSYPFEKAFF.

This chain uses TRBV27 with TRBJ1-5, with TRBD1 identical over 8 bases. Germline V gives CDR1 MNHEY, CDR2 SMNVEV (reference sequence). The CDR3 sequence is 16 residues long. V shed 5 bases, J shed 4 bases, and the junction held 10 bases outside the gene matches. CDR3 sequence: CASSPIDRGGNQPQHF. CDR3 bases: TGTGCCAGCAGTCCGATAGACAGGGGAGGGAATCAGCCCCAGCATTTT.